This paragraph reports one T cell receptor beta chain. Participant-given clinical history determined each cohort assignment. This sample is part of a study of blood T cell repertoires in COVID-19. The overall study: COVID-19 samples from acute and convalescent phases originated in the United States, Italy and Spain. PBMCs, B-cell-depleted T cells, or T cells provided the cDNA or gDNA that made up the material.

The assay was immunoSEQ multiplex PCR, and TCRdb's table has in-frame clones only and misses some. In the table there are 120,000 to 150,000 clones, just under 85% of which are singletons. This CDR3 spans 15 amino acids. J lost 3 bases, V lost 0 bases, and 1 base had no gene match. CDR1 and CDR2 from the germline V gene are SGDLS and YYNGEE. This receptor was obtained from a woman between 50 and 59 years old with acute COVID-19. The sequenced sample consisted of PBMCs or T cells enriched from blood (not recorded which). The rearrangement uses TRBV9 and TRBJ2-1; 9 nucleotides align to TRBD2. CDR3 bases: TGTGCCAGCAGCGTAGGGCGGGAGGGCTACAATGAGCAGTTCTTC. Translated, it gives CASSVGREGYNEQFF.